This T cell receptor (beta chain) was retrieved from a study of T cells in Graves' hyperthyroidism and ophthalmopathy. This CDR3 region has 18 residues. In germline, CDR1 is MGHRA, CDR2 YSYEKL. V was pared by 4 bases and J by 0 bases, with 7 bases of the junction left unmatched. Study-wide results and caveats: Ophthalmopathy onset followed model prediction by a median approximately 5.9 months.

What was amplified from RNA transcripts were TCR beta CDR3 regions. A set of HTBI primers served as the primers for a first-round RT-PCR of the TCR CDR3. Each CDR3 protein gets one entry after TCRdb re-called the multiplex PCR reads with MiXCR. The repertoire holds approximately 400,000 distinct CDR3 sequences, with approximately 14% as singletons. There are a few counts of this clonotype. Its antigen remains unidentified. The V gene is TRBV4-1, the J gene TRBJ2-6, with TRBD1 matching over 9 bases. This receptor was obtained from a woman in her sixties or seventies with Graves' hyperthyroidism. Material: blood. Written as DNA, the CDR3 is TGCGCCAGCAGCCCCGGACAGGGGCAACTCTCTGGGGCCAACGTCCTGACTTTC. Translation: CASSPGQGQLSGANVLTF.